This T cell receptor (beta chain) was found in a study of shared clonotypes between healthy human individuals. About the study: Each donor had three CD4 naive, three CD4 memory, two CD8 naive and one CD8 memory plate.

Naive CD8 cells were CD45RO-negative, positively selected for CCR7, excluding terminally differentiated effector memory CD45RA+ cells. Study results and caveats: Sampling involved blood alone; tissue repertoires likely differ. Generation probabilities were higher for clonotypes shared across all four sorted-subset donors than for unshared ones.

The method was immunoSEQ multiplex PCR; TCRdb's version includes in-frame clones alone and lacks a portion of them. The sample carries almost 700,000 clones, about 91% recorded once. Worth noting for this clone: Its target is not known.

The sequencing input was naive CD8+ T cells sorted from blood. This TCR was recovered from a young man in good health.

The CDR3 sequence: CASSLLGQSYHEQYF. CDR3 DNA: TGTGCCAGCAGCTTACTCGGACAGAGCTATCACGAGCAGTACTTC. The rearrangement uses TRBV7-6 and TRBJ2-7; D perhaps matches TRBD1 (6 bases). Trimming took off 2 bases at V and 5 bases at J, with 16 bases between the two ends. There are 15 residues in the CDR3. Germline CDR1 reads SGHVS; CDR2 reads FNYEAQ.